What follows describes a single TCR beta chain. The data are from a study of blood T cell repertoires in COVID-19. Sequencing was performed with immunoSEQ multiplex PCR; in TCRdb, only in-frame clones are kept and a portion is missing. Of approximately 31,000 clones in the sample, just over 90% were seen once. Trimming cost V 2 bases and J 3 bases, with 5 bases left between them. The CDR3 is 12 amino acids. Germline CDR1 KGHSH, CDR2 LQKENI. The receptor's source is a male donor with active COVID-19. The chain carries TRBV18 and TRBJ2-7, with D hard to call. The source material was peripheral blood. The CDR3: CASSPNNYEQYF. In DNA form, the CDR3 reads TGTGCCAGCTCACCAAACAACTACGAGCAGTACTTC.